This T cell receptor (beta chain) is drawn from a study of graft-versus-host responses after intestinal transplantation. Study background: All recipients got anti-thymocyte globulin induction, then tacrolimus and steroids for about three years.

Sequenced by immunoSEQ multiplex PCR; TCRdb stores in-frame clones only, minus some. The sample has about 73,000 clones, almost 90% seen once. To note about this clone: What it binds is not known. At one of its ends the junction is not consistent with the germline gene, which may arise from a read error.

CDR3 size: 14 residues. The V gene's germline CDR1 is MNHEY and CDR2 SVGAGI. The chain joins TRBV6-5 to TRBJ1-5; 9 bases map to TRBD1. The source was unstimulated CD8+ T cells sorted from spleen or lymph node cells, collected before transplant. The sequence derives from a human donor who was the organ donor for an intestinal transplant. CDR3 in amino acids: CAGSPDRGHQPQHF. The CDR3 DNA is TGTGCCGGCAGTCCGGACAGGGGTCATCAGCCCCAGCATTTT.